These T cell receptor beta chains were read from a single sample in a study of beta chain features in type 1 diabetes. The table came from immunoSEQ multiplex PCR; TCRdb's copy has only in-frame clones and leaves some out. The sample has 600,000 to 700,000 clones; roughly an eighth are singletons. The sample was naive CD4+ T cells from blood. These TCRs come from a man aged 18 to 35 with type 1 diabetes. Both conserved end residues are part of each CDR3. Each record gives: clone size, D gene, J gene, V gene, CDR3 protein, CDR3 DNA. A D gene is named only where the DNA matches it firmly. Rows may omit the clone size; those that give it use once, few, many or a size class.

few	-	TRBJ2-3	TRBV11-2	CASSLSGPSTDTQYF	TGTGCCAGCAGCTTGTCTGGACCCAGCACAGATACGCAGTATTTT
-	TRBD2	TRBJ2-1	TRBV7-3	CASSLKAGNTNEQFF	TGTGCCAGCAGCTTAAAAGCGGGGAACACCAATGAGCAGTTCTTC
few	TRBD2	TRBJ2-1	TRBV15	CATSTRLAGAGDEQFF	TGTGCCACCAGCACCCGACTAGCGGGGGCTGGGGATGAGCAGTTCTTC
-	-	TRBJ2-1	TRBV7-2	CASSLTLAHGQFF	TGTGCCAGCAGCTTGACCCTCGCCCATGGGCAGTTCTTC
-	TRBD1	TRBJ1-5	TRBV12-5	CASGPWDSDQPQHF	TGTGCTAGTGGTCCTTGGGACAGCGATCAGCCCCAGCATTTT
-	TRBD2	TRBJ2-7	TRBV28	CASSLNSGASYEQYF	TGTGCCAGCAGTTTAAATAGCGGGGCCTCCTACGAGCAGTACTTC
-	-	TRBJ2-7	TRBV5-6	CASSLYGSRAAEQYF	TGTGCCAGCAGCTTGTATGGCAGCCGGGCTGCCGAGCAGTACTTC
few	-	TRBJ2-3	TRBV9	CASSPRTGFSTDTQYF	TGTGCCAGCAGCCCCCGGACCGGATTTAGCACAGATACGCAGTATTTT
-	-	TRBJ2-5	TRBV28	CASSSAQETQYF	TGTGCCAGCAGTTCTGCCCAAGAGACCCAGTACTTC
few	TRBD1	TRBJ1-2	TRBV29-1	CSVKLLTGVYGYTF	TGCAGCGTTAAGCTACTGACAGGGGTATATGGCTACACCTTC
few	TRBD1	TRBJ2-7	TRBV6-1	CASSGGPGTGTPYEQYF	TGTGCCAGCAGTGGTGGCCCCGGGACAGGGACCCCCTACGAGCAGTACTTC
-	-	TRBJ2-7	TRBV5-1	CASRGNTDIAYEQYF	TGCGCCAGCAGGGGGAATACGGACATAGCCTACGAGCAGTACTTC
-	TRBD1	TRBJ1-5	TRBV7-6	CASSLNRGSNQPQHF	TGTGCCAGCAGCTTGAACAGGGGTAGCAATCAGCCCCAGCATTTT
-	-	TRBJ2-4	TRBV29-1	CSVGGQVQYF	TGCAGCGTTGGAGGACAAGTTCAGTACTTC
-	-	TRBJ2-1	TRBV20-1	CSARARESEFF	TGCAGTGCTAGAGCCAGGGAATCGGAGTTCTTC
once	TRBD2	TRBJ2-5	TRBV27	CASSFLAGGSQETQYF	TGTGCCAGCAGTTTCCTCGCGGGGGGATCCCAAGAGACCCAGTACTTC
-	-	TRBJ1-6	TRBV15	CATSEVSNSPLHF	TGTGCCACCAGCGAAGTCAGCAATTCACCCCTCCACTTT
-	-	TRBJ2-3	TRBV7-2	CASSLASLPTDTQYF	TGTGCCAGCAGCTTAGCGAGCCTTCCGACAGATACGCAGTATTTT
-	TRBD1	TRBJ1-2	TRBV7-2	CASSLADRGNWGGYTF	TGTGCCAGCAGCTTAGCGGACAGGGGCAATTGGGGTGGCTACACCTTC
-	-	TRBJ2-7	TRBV10-3	CAISPKTGTSTNEQYF	TGTGCCATCAGTCCCAAGACCGGGACCTCGACCAACGAGCAGTACTTC
-	-	TRBJ1-6	TRBV19	CASTLTGRRSPLHF	TGTGCCAGTACCTTGACAGGAAGGCGTTCACCCCTCCACTTT
-	-	TRBJ2-2	TRBV13	CASSLWASNTGELFF	TGTGCCAGCAGCTTATGGGCTTCGAACACCGGGGAGCTGTTTTTT
few	-	TRBJ1-6	TRBV9	CASSVGDVADSPLHF	TGTGCCAGCAGCGTTGGGGACGTGGCGGATTCACCCCTCCACTTT
-	TRBD1	TRBJ2-3	TRBV5-6	CASSGTGGTDTQYF	TGTGCCAGCAGCGGGACAGGGGGAACAGATACGCAGTATTTT
few	-	TRBJ1-1	TRBV18	CASSLDSRDTEAFF	TGTGCCAGCTCACTTGACAGTCGAGACACTGAAGCTTTCTTT
-	TRBD1	TRBJ2-1	TRBV6-5	CASSWGQLNEQFF	TGTGCCAGCAGTTGGGGACAGCTCAATGAGCAGTTCTTC
few	TRBD2	TRBJ2-3	TRBV14	CASSGGETDTQYF	TGTGCCAGCAGCGGGGGGGAAACAGATACGCAGTATTTT
few	-	TRBJ1-5	TRBV6-1	CASSERGYQPQHF	TGTGCCAGCAGCGAGCGGGGGTATCAGCCCCAGCATTTT
-	-	TRBJ2-1	TRBV28	CASSLFGFYNEQFF	TGTGCCAGCAGTTTATTCGGGTTTTACAATGAGCAGTTCTTC
-	-	TRBJ1-1	TRBV25-1	CASGGGTTEAFF	TGTGCCAGCGGAGGGGGTACAACTGAAGCTTTCTTT
-	TRBD1	TRBJ2-1	TRBV9	CASSVGGQGPHNEQFF	TGTGCCAGCAGCGTAGGTGGACAGGGGCCCCACAATGAGCAGTTCTTC
few	-	TRBJ2-5	TRBV28	CASSPYPQGIGEETQYF	TGTGCCAGCAGTCCCTACCCCCAGGGGATCGGGGAAGAGACCCAGTACTTC
-	-	TRBJ1-1	TRBV9	CASSALRDTEAFF	TGTGCCAGCAGCGCCTTGAGGGACACTGAAGCTTTCTTT
-	TRBD1	TRBJ1-5	TRBV7-2	CASSLDRGVQPQHF	TGTGCCAGCAGCTTAGACAGGGGGGTACAGCCCCAGCATTTT
-	-	TRBJ2-1	TRBV20-1	CSADRYEQFF	TGCAGTGCTGACCGCTATGAGCAGTTCTTC
few	-	TRBJ2-1	TRBV7-8	CASSLGFSYNEQFF	TGTGCCAGCAGCTTAGGCTTTTCCTACAATGAGCAGTTCTTC
few	-	TRBJ2-5	TRBV2	CASSERGGYPRETQYF	TGTGCCAGCAGTGAACGGGGCGGGTACCCACGAGAGACCCAGTACTTC
-	-	TRBJ2-2	TRBV9	CASSVGMVWTGELFF	TGTGCCAGCAGCGTAGGAATGGTTTGGACCGGGGAGCTGTTTTTT
once	-	TRBJ1-1	TRBV6-1	CASRRGGAVSTEAFF	TGTGCCAGCAGGCGGGGCGGGGCCGTGAGCACTGAAGCTTTCTTT
few	-	TRBJ2-2	TRBV27	CASSGRTHTGELFF	TGTGCCAGCAGTGGACGGACCCACACCGGGGAGCTGTTTTTT
-	-	TRBJ2-3	TRBV9	CASSVARTDTDTQYF	TGTGCCAGCAGCGTAGCCAGGACGGACACAGATACGCAGTATTTT
-	TRBD1	TRBJ1-5	TRBV7-8	CASSPETGNNQPQHF	TGTGCCAGCAGCCCGGAGACAGGGAACAATCAGCCCCAGCATTTT
-	TRBD2	TRBJ2-1	TRBV28	CASSPPASGETYNEQFF	TGTGCCAGCAGTCCCCCGGCTAGCGGGGAGACCTACAATGAGCAGTTCTTC
-	-	TRBJ2-3	TRBV30	CAWKASVSTDTQYF	TGTGCCTGGAAAGCAAGCGTTAGCACAGATACGCAGTATTTT
-	TRBD1	TRBJ2-7	TRBV27	CASSLGTELPYEQYF	TGTGCCAGCAGTCTAGGGACAGAACTCCCCTACGAGCAGTACTTC
-	-	TRBJ1-1	TRBV25-1	CASSEVWAGLNTEAFF	TGTGCCAGCAGTGAAGTTTGGGCAGGGCTTAACACTGAAGCTTTCTTT
-	TRBD1	TRBJ1-6	TRBV2	CASSDMTGGDNSPLHF	TGTGCCAGCAGTGACATGACAGGGGGCGATAATTCACCCCTCCACTTT
-	-	TRBJ1-4	TRBV30	CAWSPRGTAGEKLFF	TGTGCCTGGAGCCCTAGGGGGACGGCCGGTGAAAAACTGTTTTTT
few	TRBD1	TRBJ2-7	TRBV18	CASSPGTGDHEQYF	TGTGCCAGCTCACCAGGGACAGGGGACCACGAGCAGTACTTC
few	-	TRBJ2-6	TRBV5-1	CASSPQGTGSGANVLTF	TGCGCCAGCAGCCCACAGGGGACTGGCTCTGGGGCCAACGTCCTGACTTTC
-	TRBD1	TRBJ2-7	TRBV27	CASSLQGPSYEQYF	TGTGCCAGCAGTCTACAGGGGCCCTCCTACGAGCAGTACTTC
-	TRBD2	TRBJ2-7	TRBV13	CASSLDGLAGKDEQYF	TGTGCCAGCAGCTTAGACGGACTAGCGGGCAAGGACGAGCAGTACTTC
few	TRBD2	TRBJ2-5	TRBV4-2	CASSQGRGGLETQYF	TGTGCCAGCAGCCAGGGACGGGGGGGCCTGGAGACCCAGTACTTC
once	-	TRBJ2-1	TRBV18	CASSLLKEVDEQFF	TGTGCCAGCTCACTCCTTAAAGAGGTAGATGAGCAGTTCTTC
-	-	TRBJ2-3	TRBV14	CASSQDFGKTTDTQYF	TGTGCCAGCAGCCAAGATTTCGGGAAGACGACAGATACGCAGTATTTT